The T cell receptor beta chain under discussion was sequenced for a study of glioma-infiltrating T cells after dendritic cell vaccination. Study in general: Patients had newly diagnosed or recurrent glioblastoma and received dendritic cell vaccines.

General study results and limits: Survival was not directly related to TCR clonality in these patients.

CDR3 length: 16 amino acids. Germline V CDR1 and CDR2: SGHKS, YYEKEE (reference sequence). V shed 7 bases and J shed 1 base, with 20 bases lying between them. Indicated time point: after dendritic cell vaccination, including at tumor progression/relapse. About this clone: Its antigen is not known.

The primer mix had 60 V beta and 13 J beta primers. The protocol was immunoSEQ multiplex PCR, while the TCRdb copy is restricted to in-frame clones and leaves out a portion. The table shows roughly 100,000 clones, with 90% occurring only once. The source was blood, collected after dendritic cell vaccination. The TCR sequence derives from a human donor with glioblastoma. V and J are TRBV5-5 and TRBJ1-1; possibly TRBD1 for D (5 bases). CDR3 nucleotides: TGTGCCAGCCTACCCGATTCACAGGTTAGGAACACTGAAGCTTTCTTT. It translates to CASLPDSQVRNTEAFF.